The clone carrying this TCR beta chain was observed a few times. The sample is drawn from a study of blood T cell repertoires in COVID-19. In the authors' methods: It was from reference gene primer amplification that nucleated cell counts were estimated. Assay: immunoSEQ multiplex PCR; the TCRdb copy retains only in-frame clones and omits some. From that table come the V and J calls and clone size; the DNA was used to work out D and trimming. This table has approximately 280,000 clones, 87% appearing once. The source is a woman aged 40-49 years who had recovered from COVID-19. Material: PBMCs or T cells enriched from blood (not recorded which).

CDR3 coding DNA: TGTGCCAGCAGCCCCTTAGCGGGACCTGGCTACAATGAGCAGTTCTTC. The encoded protein is CASSPLAGPGYNEQFF. The rearrangement joins TRBV3-1 (or the pseudogene TRBV3-2) to TRBJ2-1; 8 nucleotides line up with TRBD2. Per germline, CDR1 LGHDT and CDR2 YNNKEL (reference sequence). The CDR3 runs 16 residues. The trim removed 4 bases at V and 3 bases at J, leaving 8 bases unmatched.